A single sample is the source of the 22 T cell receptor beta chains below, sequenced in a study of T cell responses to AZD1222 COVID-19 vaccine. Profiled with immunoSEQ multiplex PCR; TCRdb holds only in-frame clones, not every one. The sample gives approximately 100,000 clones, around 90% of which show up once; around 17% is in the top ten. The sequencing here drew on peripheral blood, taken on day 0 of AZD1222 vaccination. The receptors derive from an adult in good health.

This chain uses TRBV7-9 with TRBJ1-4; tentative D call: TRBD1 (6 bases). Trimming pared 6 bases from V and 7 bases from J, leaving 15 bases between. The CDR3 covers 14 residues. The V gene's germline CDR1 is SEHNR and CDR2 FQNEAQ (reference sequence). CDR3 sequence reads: CASSNLQQGEKLFF. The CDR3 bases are TGTGCCAGCAGTAATCTGCAACAGGGTGAAAAACTGTTTTTT.

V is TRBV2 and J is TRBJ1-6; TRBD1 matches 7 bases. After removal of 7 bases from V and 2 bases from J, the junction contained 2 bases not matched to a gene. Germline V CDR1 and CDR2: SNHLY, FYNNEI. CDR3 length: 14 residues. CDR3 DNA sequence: TGTGCCAGCATTGGGACAGCCTATAATTCACCCCTCCACTTT. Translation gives CASIGTAYNSPLHF.

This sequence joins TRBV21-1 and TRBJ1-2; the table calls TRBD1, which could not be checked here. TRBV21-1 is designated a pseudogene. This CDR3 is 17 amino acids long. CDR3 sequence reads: CASSKEVGTGGAGGYTF. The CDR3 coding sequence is TGTGCCAGCAGCAAAGAGGTAGGGACAGGGGGCGCAGGAGGCTACACCTTC.

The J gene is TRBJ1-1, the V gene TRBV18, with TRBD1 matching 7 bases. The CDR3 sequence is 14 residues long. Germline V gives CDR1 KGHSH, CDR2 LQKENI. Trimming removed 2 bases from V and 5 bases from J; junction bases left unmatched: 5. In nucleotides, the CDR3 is TGTGCCAGCTCACCAAACAGGGGAAGGACTGAAGCTTTCTTT. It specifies CASSPNRGRTEAFF.

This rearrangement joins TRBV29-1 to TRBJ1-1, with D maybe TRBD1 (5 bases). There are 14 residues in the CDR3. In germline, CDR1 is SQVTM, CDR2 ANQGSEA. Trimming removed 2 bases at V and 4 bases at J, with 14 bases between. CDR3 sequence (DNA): TGCAGCGTTGAACGTCCGGGGGTGATCACTGAAGCTTTCTTT. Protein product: CSVERPGVITEAFF.

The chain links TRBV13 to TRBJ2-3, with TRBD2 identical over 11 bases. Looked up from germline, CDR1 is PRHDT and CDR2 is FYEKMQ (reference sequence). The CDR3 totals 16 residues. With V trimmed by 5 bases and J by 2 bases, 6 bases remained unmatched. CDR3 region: CASSLKLAGATDTQYF. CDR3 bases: TGTGCCAGCAGCCTGAAACTAGCGGGGGCCACAGATACGCAGTATTTT.

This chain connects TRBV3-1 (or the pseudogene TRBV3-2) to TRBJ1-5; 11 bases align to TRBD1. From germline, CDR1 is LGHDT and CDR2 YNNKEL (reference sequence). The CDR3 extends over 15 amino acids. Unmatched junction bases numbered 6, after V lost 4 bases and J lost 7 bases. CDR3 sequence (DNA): TGTGCCAGCAGCCCAGGACAGGGGGCACGGCAGCCCCAGCATTTT. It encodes CASSPGQGARQPQHF.

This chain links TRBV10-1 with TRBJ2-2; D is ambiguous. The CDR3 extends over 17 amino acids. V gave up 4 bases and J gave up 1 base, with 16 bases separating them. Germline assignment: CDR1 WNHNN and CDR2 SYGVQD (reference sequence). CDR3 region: CASSGSTVSVNTGELFF. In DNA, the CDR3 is TGCGCCAGCAGTGGCTCTACTGTGTCGGTGAACACCGGGGAGCTGTTTTTT.

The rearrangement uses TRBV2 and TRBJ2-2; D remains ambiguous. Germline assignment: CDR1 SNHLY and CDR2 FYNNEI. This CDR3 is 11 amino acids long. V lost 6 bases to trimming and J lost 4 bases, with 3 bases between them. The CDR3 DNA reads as TGTGCCAGCAGGACCACCGGGGAGCTGTTTTTT. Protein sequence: CASRTTGELFF. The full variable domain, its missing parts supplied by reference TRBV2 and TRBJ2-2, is EPEVTQTPSHQVTQMGQEVILRCVPISNHLYFYWYRQILGQKVEFLVSFYNNEISEKSEIFDDQFSVERPDGSNFTLKIRSTKLEDSAMYFCASRTTGELFFGEGSRLTVL.

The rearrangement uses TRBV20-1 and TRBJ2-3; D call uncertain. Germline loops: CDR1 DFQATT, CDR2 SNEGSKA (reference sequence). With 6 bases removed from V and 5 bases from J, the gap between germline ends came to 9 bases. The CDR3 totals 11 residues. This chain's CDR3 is CSAIVRDTQYF. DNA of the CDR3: TGCAGTGCGATCGTTAGAGATACGCAGTATTTT.

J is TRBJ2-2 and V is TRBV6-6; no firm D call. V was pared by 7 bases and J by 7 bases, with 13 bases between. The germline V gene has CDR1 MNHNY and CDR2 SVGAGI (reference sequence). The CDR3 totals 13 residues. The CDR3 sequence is CASNSLNGGELFF. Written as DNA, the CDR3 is TGTGCCAGCAACTCCTTAAACGGCGGGGAGCTGTTTTTT.

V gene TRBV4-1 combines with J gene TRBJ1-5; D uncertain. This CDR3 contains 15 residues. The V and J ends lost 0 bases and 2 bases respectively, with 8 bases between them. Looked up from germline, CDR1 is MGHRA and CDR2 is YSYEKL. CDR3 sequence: CASSQEQWGNQPQHF. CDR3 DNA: TGCGCCAGCAGCCAAGAGCAGTGGGGCAATCAGCCCCAGCATTTT.

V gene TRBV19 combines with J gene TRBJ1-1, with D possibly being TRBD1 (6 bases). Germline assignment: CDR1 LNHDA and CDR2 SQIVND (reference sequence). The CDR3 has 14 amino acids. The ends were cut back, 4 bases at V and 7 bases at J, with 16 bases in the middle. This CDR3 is CASSSPGDMGEAFF. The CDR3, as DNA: TGTGCCAGTAGTAGTCCAGGGGATATGGGTGAAGCTTTCTTT.

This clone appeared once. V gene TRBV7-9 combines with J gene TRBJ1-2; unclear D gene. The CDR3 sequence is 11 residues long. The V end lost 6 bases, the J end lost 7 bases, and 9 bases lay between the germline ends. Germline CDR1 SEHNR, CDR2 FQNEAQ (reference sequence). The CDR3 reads CASSPQRGYTF. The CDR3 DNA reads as TGTGCCAGCAGTCCCCAGCGTGGCTACACCTTC.

CDR3: CAITTGRDSPLHF. DNA of the CDR3: TGTGCCATCACTACAGGGAGGGATTCACCCCTCCACTTT. The gene calls are TRBV10-3 and TRBJ1-6; a weak D match, TRBD1 (6 bases). Germline CDR1 and CDR2: ENHRY and SYGVKD. Trimming pared 7 bases from V and 8 bases from J, leaving 12 bases between. This CDR3 has 13 residues.

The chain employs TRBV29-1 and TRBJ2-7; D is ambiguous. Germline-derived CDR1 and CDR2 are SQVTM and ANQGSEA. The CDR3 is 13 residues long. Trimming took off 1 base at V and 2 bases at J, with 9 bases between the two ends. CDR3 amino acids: CSVEGESAYEQYF. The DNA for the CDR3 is TGCAGCGTTGAAGGTGAAAGTGCCTACGAGCAGTACTTC.

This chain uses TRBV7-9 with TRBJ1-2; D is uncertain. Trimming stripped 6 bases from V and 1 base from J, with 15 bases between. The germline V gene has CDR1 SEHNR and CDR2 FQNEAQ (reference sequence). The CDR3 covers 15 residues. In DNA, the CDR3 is TGTGCCAGCAGACCCATTCTAGGGAATAACTATGGCTACACCTTC. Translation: CASRPILGNNYGYTF. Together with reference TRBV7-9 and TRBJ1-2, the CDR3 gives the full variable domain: DTGVSQNPRHKITKRGQNVTFRCDPISEHNRLYWYRQTLGQGPEFLTYFQNEAQLEKSRLLSDRFSAERPKGSFSTLEIQRTEQGDSAMYLCASRPILGNNYGYTFGSGTRLTVV.

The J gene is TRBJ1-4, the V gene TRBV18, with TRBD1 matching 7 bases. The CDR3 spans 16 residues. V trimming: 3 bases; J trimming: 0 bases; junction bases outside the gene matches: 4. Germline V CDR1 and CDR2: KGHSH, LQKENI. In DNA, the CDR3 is TGTGCCAGCTCACCCGGGACAGTTGCAACTAATGAAAAACTGTTTTTT. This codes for CASSPGTVATNEKLFF.

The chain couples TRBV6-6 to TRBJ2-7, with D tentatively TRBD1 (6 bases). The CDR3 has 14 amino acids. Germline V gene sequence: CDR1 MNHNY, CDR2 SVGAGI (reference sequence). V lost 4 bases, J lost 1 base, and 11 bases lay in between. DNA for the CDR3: TGTGCCAGCAGTTCACAGGGACCGTCCTACGAGCAGTACTTC. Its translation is CASSSQGPSYEQYF.

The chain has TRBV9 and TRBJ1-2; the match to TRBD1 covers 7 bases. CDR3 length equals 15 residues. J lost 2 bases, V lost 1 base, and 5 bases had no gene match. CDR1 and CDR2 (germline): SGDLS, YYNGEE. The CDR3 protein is CASSVWDSLNYGYTF. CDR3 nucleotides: TGTGCCAGCAGCGTATGGGACAGTTTAAACTATGGCTACACCTTC.

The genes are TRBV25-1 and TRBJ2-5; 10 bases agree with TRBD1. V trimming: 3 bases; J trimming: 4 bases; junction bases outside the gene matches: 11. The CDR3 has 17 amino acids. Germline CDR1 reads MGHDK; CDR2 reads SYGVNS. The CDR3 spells CASSEVSGTGVRETQYF. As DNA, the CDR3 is TGTGCCAGCAGTGAGGTGTCCGGGACAGGGGTTCGAGAGACCCAGTACTTC.

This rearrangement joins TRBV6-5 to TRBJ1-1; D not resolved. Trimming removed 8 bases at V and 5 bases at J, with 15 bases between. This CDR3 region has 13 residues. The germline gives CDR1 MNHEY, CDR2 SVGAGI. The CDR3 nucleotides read TGTGCCAGCGGACGCGCTTCCTGGACTGAAGCTTTCTTT. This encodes CASGRASWTEAFF.